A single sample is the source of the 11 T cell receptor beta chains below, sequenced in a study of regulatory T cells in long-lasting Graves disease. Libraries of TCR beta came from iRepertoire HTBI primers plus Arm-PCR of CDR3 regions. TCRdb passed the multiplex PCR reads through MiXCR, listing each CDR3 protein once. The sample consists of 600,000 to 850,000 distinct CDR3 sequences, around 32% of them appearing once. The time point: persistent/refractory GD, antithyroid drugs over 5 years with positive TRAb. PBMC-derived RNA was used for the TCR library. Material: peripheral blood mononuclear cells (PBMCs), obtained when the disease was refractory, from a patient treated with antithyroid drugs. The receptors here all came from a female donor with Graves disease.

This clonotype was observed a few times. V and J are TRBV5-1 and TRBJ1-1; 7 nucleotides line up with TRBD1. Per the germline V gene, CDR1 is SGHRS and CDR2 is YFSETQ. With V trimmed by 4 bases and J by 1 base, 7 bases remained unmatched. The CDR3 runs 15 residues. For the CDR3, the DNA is TGCGCCAGCAGCCAGAGGGACAGCCCGAACACTGAAGCTTTCTTT. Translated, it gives CASSQRDSPNTEAFF.

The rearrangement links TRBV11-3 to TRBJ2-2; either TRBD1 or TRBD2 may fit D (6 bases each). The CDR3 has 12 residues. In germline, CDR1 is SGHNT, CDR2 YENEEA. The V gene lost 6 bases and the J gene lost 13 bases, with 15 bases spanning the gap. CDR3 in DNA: TGTGCCAGCAGTTCGGGGGCGGCTGCGCTGTTTTTT. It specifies CASSSGAAALFF.

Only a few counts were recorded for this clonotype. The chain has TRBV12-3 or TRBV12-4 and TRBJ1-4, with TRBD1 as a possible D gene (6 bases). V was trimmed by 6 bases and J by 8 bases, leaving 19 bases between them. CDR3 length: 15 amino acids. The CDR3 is CASSKSLGGAEKLFF. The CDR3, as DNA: TGTGCCAGCAGCAAATCACTAGGGGGGGCCGAAAAACTGTTTTTT.

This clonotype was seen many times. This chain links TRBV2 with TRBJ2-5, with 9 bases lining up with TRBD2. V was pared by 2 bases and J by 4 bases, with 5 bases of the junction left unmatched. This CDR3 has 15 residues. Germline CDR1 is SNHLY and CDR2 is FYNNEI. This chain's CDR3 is CASSERLAGPETQYF. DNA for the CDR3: TGTGCCAGCAGTGAACGTCTAGCGGGACCAGAGACCCAGTACTTC. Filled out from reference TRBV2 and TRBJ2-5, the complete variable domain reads EPEVTQTPSHQVTQMGQEVILRCVPISNHLYFYWYRQILGQKVEFLVSFYNNEISEKSEIFDDQFSVERPDGSNFTLKIRSTKLEDSAMYFCASSERLAGPETQYFGPGTRLLVL.

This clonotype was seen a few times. This CDR3 is CASSLGSEIGNQPQHF. The CDR3 DNA reads as TGTGCCAGCAGCTTGGGGTCCGAAATTGGCAATCAGCCCCAGCATTTT. The genes are TRBV5-5 and TRBJ1-5; no definite D call. The germline V gene has CDR1 SGHKS and CDR2 YYEKEE (reference sequence). The V and J ends lost 0 bases and 2 bases respectively, with 12 bases between them. This CDR3 region has 16 residues.

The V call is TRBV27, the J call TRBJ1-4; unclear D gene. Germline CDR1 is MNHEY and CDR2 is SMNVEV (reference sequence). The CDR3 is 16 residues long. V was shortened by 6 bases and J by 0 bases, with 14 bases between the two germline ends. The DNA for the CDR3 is TGTGCCAGCAGAACAGCGGATTTTTCAACTAATGAAAAACTGTTTTTT. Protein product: CASRTADFSTNEKLFF.

CDR3 coding DNA: TGCAGTGCCCCAGTGGGCAGTTTTAACACTGAAGCTTTCTTT. Translation gives CSAPVGSFNTEAFF. J is TRBJ1-1 and V is TRBV20-1; no definite D call. Germline V gives CDR1 DFQATT, CDR2 SNEGSKA (reference sequence). V shed 6 bases and J shed 2 bases, with 16 bases lying between them. The CDR3 length is 14 residues.

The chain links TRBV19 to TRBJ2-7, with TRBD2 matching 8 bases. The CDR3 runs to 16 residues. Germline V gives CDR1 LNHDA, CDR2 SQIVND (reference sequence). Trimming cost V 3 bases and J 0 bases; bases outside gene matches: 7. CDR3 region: CASSISGKLVSYEQYF. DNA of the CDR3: TGTGCCAGTAGTATTAGCGGGAAGCTTGTCTCCTACGAGCAGTACTTC.

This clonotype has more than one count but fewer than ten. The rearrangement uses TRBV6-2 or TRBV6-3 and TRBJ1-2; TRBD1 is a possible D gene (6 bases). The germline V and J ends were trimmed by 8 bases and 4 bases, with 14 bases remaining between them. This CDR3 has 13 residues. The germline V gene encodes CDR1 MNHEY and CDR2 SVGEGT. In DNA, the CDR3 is TGTGCCAGCGTGAGGGGGAGGGGCTATGGCTACACCTTC. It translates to CASVRGRGYGYTF.

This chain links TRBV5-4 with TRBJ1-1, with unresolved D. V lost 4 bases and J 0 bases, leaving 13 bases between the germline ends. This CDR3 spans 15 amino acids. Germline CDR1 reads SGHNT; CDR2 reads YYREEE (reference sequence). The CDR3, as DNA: TGTGCCAGCAGCCTCTCCCCGGCCCTGAACACTGAAGCTTTCTTT. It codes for CASSLSPALNTEAFF.

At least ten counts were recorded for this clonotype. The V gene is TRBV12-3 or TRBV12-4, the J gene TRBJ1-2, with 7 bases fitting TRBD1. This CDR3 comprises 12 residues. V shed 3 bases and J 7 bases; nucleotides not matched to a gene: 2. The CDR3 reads CASSLTGFGYTF. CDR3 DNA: TGTGCCAGCAGTTTGACAGGGTTTGGCTACACCTTC.